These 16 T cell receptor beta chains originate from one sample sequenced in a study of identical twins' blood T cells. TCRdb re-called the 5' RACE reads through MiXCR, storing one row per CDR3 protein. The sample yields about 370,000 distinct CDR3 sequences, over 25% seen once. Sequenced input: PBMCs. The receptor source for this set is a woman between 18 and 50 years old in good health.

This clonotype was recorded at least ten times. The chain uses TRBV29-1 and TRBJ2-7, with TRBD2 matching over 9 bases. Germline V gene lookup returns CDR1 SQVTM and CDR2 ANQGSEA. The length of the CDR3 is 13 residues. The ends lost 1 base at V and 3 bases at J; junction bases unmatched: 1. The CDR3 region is CSVEASGNYEQYF. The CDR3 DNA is TGCAGCGTTGAAGCTAGCGGGAACTACGAGCAGTACTTC.

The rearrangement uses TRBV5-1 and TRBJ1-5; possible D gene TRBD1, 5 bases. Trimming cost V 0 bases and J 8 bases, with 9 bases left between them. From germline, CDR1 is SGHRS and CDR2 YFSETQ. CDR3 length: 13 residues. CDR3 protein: CASSLGGVEPQHF. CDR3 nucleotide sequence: TGCGCCAGCAGCTTGGGGGGGGTGGAGCCCCAGCATTTT.

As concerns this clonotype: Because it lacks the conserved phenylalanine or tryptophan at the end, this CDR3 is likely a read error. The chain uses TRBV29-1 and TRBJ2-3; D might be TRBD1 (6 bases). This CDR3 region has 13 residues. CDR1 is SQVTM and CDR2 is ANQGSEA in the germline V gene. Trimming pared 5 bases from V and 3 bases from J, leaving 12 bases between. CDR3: CSVLGRGTDTQYC. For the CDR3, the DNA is TGCAGCGTTCTGGGCAGGGGTACAGATACGCAGTATTGT.

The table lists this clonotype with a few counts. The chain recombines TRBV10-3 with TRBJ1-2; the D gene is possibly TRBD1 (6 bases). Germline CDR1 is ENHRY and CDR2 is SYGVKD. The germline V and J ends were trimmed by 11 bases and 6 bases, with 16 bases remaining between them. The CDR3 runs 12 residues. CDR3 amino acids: CAAYRVLDGYTF. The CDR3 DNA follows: TGTGCCGCATACAGGGTTTTGGATGGCTACACCTTC.

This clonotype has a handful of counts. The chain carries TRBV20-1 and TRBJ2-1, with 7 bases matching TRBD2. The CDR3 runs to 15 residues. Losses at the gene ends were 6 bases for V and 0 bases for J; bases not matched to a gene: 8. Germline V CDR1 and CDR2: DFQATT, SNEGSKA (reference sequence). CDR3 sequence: CSAREGKSSYNEQFF. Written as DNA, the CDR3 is TGCAGTGCAAGGGAGGGGAAAAGCTCCTACAATGAGCAGTTCTTC.

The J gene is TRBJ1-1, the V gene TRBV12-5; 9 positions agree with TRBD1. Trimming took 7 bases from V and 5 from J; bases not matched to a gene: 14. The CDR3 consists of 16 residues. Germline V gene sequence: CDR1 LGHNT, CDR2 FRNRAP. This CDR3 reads CASAPDRGSGGTEAFF. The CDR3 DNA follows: TGTGCTAGTGCCCCGGACAGGGGTAGTGGAGGAACTGAAGCTTTCTTT. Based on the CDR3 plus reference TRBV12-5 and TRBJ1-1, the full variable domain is DARVTQTPRHKVTEMGQEVTMRCQPILGHNTVFWYRQTMMQGLELLAYFRNRAPLDDSGMPKDRFSAEMPDATLATLKIQPSEPRDSAVYFCASAPDRGSGGTEAFFGQGTRLTVV.

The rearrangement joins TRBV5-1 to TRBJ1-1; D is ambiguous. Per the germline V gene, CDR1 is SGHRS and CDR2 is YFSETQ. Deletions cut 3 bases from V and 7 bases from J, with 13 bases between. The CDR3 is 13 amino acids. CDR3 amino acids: CASSSEWGYEAFF. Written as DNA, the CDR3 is TGCGCCAGCAGCTCGGAGTGGGGATATGAAGCTTTCTTT.

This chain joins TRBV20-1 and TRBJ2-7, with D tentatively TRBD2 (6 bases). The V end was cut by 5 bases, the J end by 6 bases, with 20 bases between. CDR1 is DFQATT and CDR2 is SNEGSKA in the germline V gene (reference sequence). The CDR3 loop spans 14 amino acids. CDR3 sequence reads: CSALLSGFSGEQYF. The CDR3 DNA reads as TGCAGTGCTCTCCTATCAGGGTTTAGCGGCGAGCAGTACTTC.

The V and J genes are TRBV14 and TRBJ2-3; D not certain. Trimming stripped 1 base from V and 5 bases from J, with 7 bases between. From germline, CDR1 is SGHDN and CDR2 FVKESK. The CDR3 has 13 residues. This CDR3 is CASSQGGVDTQYF. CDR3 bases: TGTGCCAGCAGCCAAGGAGGTGTAGATACGCAGTATTTT.

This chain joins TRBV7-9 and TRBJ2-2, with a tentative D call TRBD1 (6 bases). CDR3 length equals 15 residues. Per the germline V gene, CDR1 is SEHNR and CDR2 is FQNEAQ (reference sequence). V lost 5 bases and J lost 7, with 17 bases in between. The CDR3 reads CASSPIGQKVGELFF. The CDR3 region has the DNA TGTGCCAGCAGCCCTATTGGACAGAAGGTCGGGGAGCTGTTTTTT.

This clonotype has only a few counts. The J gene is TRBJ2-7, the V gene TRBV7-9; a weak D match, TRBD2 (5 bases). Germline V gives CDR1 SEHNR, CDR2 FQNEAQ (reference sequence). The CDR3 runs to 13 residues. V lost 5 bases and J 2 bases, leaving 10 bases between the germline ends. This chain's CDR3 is CASSPYSAYEQYF. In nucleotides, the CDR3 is TGTGCCAGCAGCCCTTATAGCGCCTACGAGCAGTACTTC.

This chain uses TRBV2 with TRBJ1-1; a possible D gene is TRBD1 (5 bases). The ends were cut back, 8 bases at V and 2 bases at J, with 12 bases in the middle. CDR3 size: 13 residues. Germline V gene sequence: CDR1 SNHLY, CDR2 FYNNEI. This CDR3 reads CASGADGNTEAFF. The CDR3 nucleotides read TGTGCCAGCGGGGCGGACGGCAACACTGAAGCTTTCTTT.

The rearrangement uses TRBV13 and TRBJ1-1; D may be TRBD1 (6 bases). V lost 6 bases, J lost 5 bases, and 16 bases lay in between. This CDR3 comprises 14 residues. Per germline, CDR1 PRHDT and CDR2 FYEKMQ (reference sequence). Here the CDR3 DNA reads TGTGCCAGCAGTCCTATAGGGGGTCGGACTGAAGCTTTCTTT. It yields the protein CASSPIGGRTEAFF. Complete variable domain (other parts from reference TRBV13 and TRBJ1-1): AAGVIQSPRHLIKEKRETATLKCYPIPRHDTVYWYQQGPGQDPQFLISFYEKMQSDKGSIPDRFSAQQFSDYHSELNMSSLELGDSALYFCASSPIGGRTEAFFGQGTRLTVV.

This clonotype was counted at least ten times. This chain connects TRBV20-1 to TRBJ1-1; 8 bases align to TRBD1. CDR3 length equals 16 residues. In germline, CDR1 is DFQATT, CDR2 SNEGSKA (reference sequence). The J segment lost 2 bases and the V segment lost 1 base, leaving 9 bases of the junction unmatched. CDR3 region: CSARVPGTGANTEAFF. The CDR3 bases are TGCAGTGCTAGAGTCCCCGGGACAGGTGCCAACACTGAAGCTTTCTTT.

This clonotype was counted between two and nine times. CDR3 nucleotides: TGCAGTGCTGACACTAACTATGGCTACACCTTC. Translating it yields CSADTNYGYTF. The V call is TRBV20-1, the J call TRBJ1-2, with no clear D. CDR1 DFQATT and CDR2 SNEGSKA come from the germline V gene (reference sequence). Trimming removed 5 bases at V and 0 bases at J, with 4 bases between. The CDR3 is 11 amino acids.

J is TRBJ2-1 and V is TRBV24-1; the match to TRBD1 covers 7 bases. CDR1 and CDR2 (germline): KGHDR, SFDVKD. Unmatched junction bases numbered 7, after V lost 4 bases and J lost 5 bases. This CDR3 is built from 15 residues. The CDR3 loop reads CATSEGDSQNNEQFF. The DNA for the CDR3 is TGTGCCACCAGTGAGGGGGACAGCCAAAACAATGAGCAGTTCTTC.